The 16 T cell receptor beta chains reported below all come from one sample, sequenced in a study of CD8+ T cells in alopecia areata. In each case, RNA was isolated and then reverse transcribed into cDNA as the sequencing template. Here immunoSEQ multiplex PCR was the method, and the copy in TCRdb shows in-frame clones only, minus some. The table has about 140,000 clones, about 47% seen once. The material was CD4+ T cells sorted from blood, obtained at week 0. The receptors come from a human donor with alopecia areata.

The chain uses TRBV27 and TRBJ2-6, with D possibly being TRBD2 (6 bases). Between the trimmed V and J ends, which lost 6 bases and 2 bases, there was a span of 20 bases. Germline V gene data show CDR1 as MNHEY and CDR2 as SMNVEV (reference sequence). The CDR3 extends over 18 amino acids. This chain's CDR3 is CASSPPEGLFPGANVLTF. The DNA for the CDR3 is TGTGCCAGCAGCCCCCCGGAGGGCCTATTCCCTGGGGCCAACGTCCTGACTTTC.

This clone has a handful of counts. V and J are TRBV7-3 and TRBJ2-6; D is ambiguous. The ends were cut back, 2 bases at V and 15 bases at J, with 17 bases in the middle. Germline values: CDR1 SGHTA, CDR2 FQGTGA. This CDR3 has 14 residues. CDR3: CASSLFEGRTSLTF. CDR3 DNA: TGTGCCAGCAGCTTATTCGAAGGACGGACCTCCCTGACTTTC.

This sequence joins TRBV27 and TRBJ2-3; tentatively, D is TRBD1 (5 bases). The length of the CDR3 is 12 residues. The germline V and J ends were trimmed by 5 bases and 6 bases, with 9 bases remaining between them. Germline V gene lookup returns CDR1 MNHEY and CDR2 SMNVEV (reference sequence). In DNA form, the CDR3 reads TGTGCCAGCAGTCCCAAGGGGGATACGCAGTATTTT. Translating gives CASSPKGDTQYF.

The chain couples TRBV4-1 to TRBJ2-1; maybe TRBD2 (6 bases). The CDR3 is 14 residues long. Germline V gene sequence: CDR1 MGHRA, CDR2 YSYEKL. V was trimmed by 3 bases and J by 15 bases, leaving 21 bases between them. CDR3 sequence: CASSHSVGTRHTFF. DNA for the CDR3: TGCGCCAGCAGCCATTCCGTAGGGACTCGACATACGTTCTTC.

This clone was detected a few times. V is TRBV18 and J is TRBJ2-2; 8 bases are a match to TRBD1. V trimming: 5 bases; J trimming: 4 bases; junction bases outside the gene matches: 3. Germline CDR1 KGHSH, CDR2 LQKENI. The length of the CDR3 is 14 residues. The CDR3: CASSYGQGTGELFF. The DNA for the CDR3 is TGTGCCAGCTCATACGGACAGGGCACCGGGGAGCTGTTTTTT.

This clone was detected a few times. The V and J genes are TRBV7-2 and TRBJ1-4, with D possibly TRBD1 on 5 matching bases. The V end lost 1 base, the J end lost 7 bases, and 10 bases lay between the germline ends. This CDR3 has 14 residues. Germline loops: CDR1 SGHTA, CDR2 FQGNSA. CDR3 residues: CASSLGGAGEKLFF. In nucleotides, the CDR3 is TGTGCCAGCAGCTTAGGGGGCGCCGGTGAAAAACTGTTTTTT.

This clone showed up many times. The chain couples TRBV7-2 to TRBJ1-5; D not certain. With 2 bases removed from V and 4 bases from J, the gap between germline ends came to 6 bases. Germline V gene data show CDR1 as SGHTA and CDR2 as FQGNSA. The CDR3 loop spans 13 amino acids. Here the CDR3 reads CASSLFVNQPQHF. In DNA form, the CDR3 reads TGTGCCAGCAGCTTATTCGTGAATCAGCCCCAGCATTTT.

The chain employs TRBV19 and TRBJ2-1; D call uncertain. The germline V and J ends were trimmed by 10 bases and 0 bases, with 16 bases remaining between them. There are 15 residues in the CDR3. Germline-derived CDR1 and CDR2 are LNHDA and SQIVND (reference sequence). As DNA, the CDR3 is TGTGCCACGCACTCGACCTCCAGCTCCTACAATGAGCAGTTCTTC. It specifies CATHSTSSSYNEQFF.

The V gene is TRBV7-9, the J gene TRBJ2-5; D is uncertain. The CDR3 extends over 12 amino acids. Per germline, CDR1 SEHNR and CDR2 FQNEAQ (reference sequence). The ends were cut back, 5 bases at V and 1 base at J, with 5 bases in the middle. The DNA for the CDR3 is TGTGCCAGCAGCCCCATCCAAGAGACCCAGTACTTC. It translates to CASSPIQETQYF.

There are many counts of this clone. The gene calls are TRBV28 and TRBJ1-2; D perhaps matches TRBD1 (6 bases). The CDR3 totals 14 residues. Trimming pared 6 bases from V and 4 bases from J, leaving 15 bases between. CDR1 is MDHEN and CDR2 is SYDVKM in the germline V gene. This CDR3 is CASSPGHLSYGYTF. For the CDR3, the DNA is TGTGCCAGCAGCCCGGGACATCTTTCCTATGGCTACACCTTC.

This clone was counted a few times. The chain recombines TRBV18 with TRBJ2-5; D perhaps matches TRBD2 (6 bases). Trimming removed 3 bases at V and 5 bases at J, with 16 bases between. The CDR3 is 15 amino acids. The germline V gene encodes CDR1 KGHSH and CDR2 LQKENI. CDR3 nucleotides: TGTGCCAGCTCACCGGGGGAGGATGCGTGGGAGACCCAGTACTTC. Translated, it gives CASSPGEDAWETQYF. The complete variable domain, with remaining parts taken from reference TRBV18 and TRBJ2-5, reads NAGVMQNPRHLVRRRGQEARLRCSPMKGHSHVYWYRQLPEEGLKFMVYLQKENIIDESGMPKERFSAEFPKEGPSILRIQQVVRGDSAAYFCASSPGEDAWETQYFGPGTRLLVL.

This clone was recorded a few times. The rearrangement links TRBV29-1 to TRBJ1-1, with D tentatively TRBD1 (6 bases). V lost 0 bases and J 0 bases, leaving 17 bases between the germline ends. In germline, CDR1 is SQVTM, CDR2 ANQGSEA. This CDR3 has 17 amino acids. The CDR3 sequence: CSVEEGRRGGMNTEAFF. The DNA for the CDR3 is TGCAGCGTTGAAGAAGGAAGAAGGGGGGGGATGAACACTGAAGCTTTCTTT.

This clone has a handful of counts. The rearrangement links TRBV29-1 to TRBJ2-5, with TRBD1 as a possible D gene (5 bases). The length of the CDR3 is 13 residues. Germline V gene data show CDR1 as SQVTM and CDR2 as ANQGSEA. Trimming pared 4 bases from V and 7 bases from J, leaving 16 bases between. The CDR3: CSVADKGSRTQYF. The CDR3 DNA reads TGCAGCGTTGCGGACAAGGGGTCCAGGACCCAGTACTTC.

The chain couples TRBV5-1 to TRBJ2-3; 11 bases line up with TRBD2. Germline CDR1 is SGHRS and CDR2 is YFSETQ. CDR3 length: 15 amino acids. J lost 2 bases, V lost 4 bases, and 3 bases had no gene match. The CDR3 spells CASSPTSGNTDTQYF. The CDR3 nucleotides read TGCGCCAGCAGCCCGACTAGCGGGAACACAGATACGCAGTATTTT.

This clone has a handful of counts. This chain connects TRBV7-3 to TRBJ2-7; no firm D call. The CDR3 consists of 14 residues. Germline V gene lookup returns CDR1 SGHTA and CDR2 FQGTGA. Trimming removed 0 bases at V and 6 bases at J, with 12 bases between. In nucleotides, the CDR3 is TGTGCCAGCAGCTTAACTCCAACGGATGGCGAGCAGTACTTC. Protein product: CASSLTPTDGEQYF.

J is TRBJ1-2 and V is TRBV25-1; 9 bases fit TRBD1. This CDR3 is 14 amino acids long. Germline V CDR1 and CDR2: MGHDK, SYGVNS. J lost 2 bases, V lost 5 bases, and 3 bases had no gene match. DNA of the CDR3: TGTGCCAGCAGTTGGGGACAGGGCAACTATGGCTACACCTTC. Protein: CASSWGQGNYGYTF.